These 8 T cell receptor beta chains were sequenced from one sample in a study of shared clonotypes between healthy human individuals. The repertoire was sequenced with immunoSEQ multiplex PCR; TCRdb's copy has only in-frame clones and lacks some. This table holds around 100,000 clones, roughly 70% found once. The sequenced material came from memory CD8+ T cells sorted from blood. Subset defined: CD45RO+ cells pooled with CCR7-negative TemRA cells. All receptors derive from a woman aged 30 to 39 in good health.

This clone has just a few counts. One base away lies a much larger clone, so this may be a sequencing read error. The chain employs TRBV9 and TRBJ2-5, with 12 bases matching TRBD2. With the DNA end fitting TRBJ2-7 better, the J assignment may be wrong. The CDR3 has 15 amino acids. Germline V gives CDR1 SGDLS, CDR2 YYNGEE. CDR3 bases: TGTGCCAGCAGCGAGACTAGCGGGAGCTCCTACGAGCAGTACTTC. Protein: CASSETSGSSYEQYF.

This clone was recorded a few times. V and J are TRBV25-1 and TRBJ1-4; the match to TRBD1 covers 11 bases. J gave up 0 bases and V 3 bases, and 6 bases lay outside the gene matches. Germline lookup yields CDR1 MGHDK and CDR2 SYGVNS. This CDR3 has 18 amino acids. The CDR3 DNA reads as TGTGCCAGCAGTGATCCCGGGACAGGGGGTGCAACTAATGAAAAACTGTTTTTT. The encoded protein is CASSDPGTGGATNEKLFF. The complete variable domain, with remaining parts taken from reference TRBV25-1 and TRBJ1-4, reads EADIYQTPRYLVIGTGKKITLECSQTMGHDKMYWYQQDPGMELHLIHYSYGVNSTEKGDLSSESTVSRIRTEHFPLTLESARPSHTSQYLCASSDPGTGGATNEKLFFGSGTQLSVL.

The chain links TRBV25-1 to TRBJ2-1; 7 positions agree with TRBD1. CDR1 MGHDK and CDR2 SYGVNS come from the germline V gene. V lost 3 bases and J lost 4; bases outside the gene matches: 6. This CDR3 is built from 15 residues. The CDR3 region has the DNA TGTGCCAGCAGTGACCGGGACAGTTCTTACAATGAGCAGTTCTTC. Translating gives CASSDRDSSYNEQFF.

The chain uses TRBV14 and TRBJ2-3; a weak D match, TRBD1 (5 bases). The ends were cut back, 1 base at V and 2 bases at J, with 10 bases in the middle. The V gene's germline CDR1 is SGHDN and CDR2 FVKESK. CDR3 size: 15 residues. The CDR3 bases are TGTGCCAGCAGCCAAGGGGGCAGTTTCACAGATACGCAGTATTTT. This sequence encodes CASSQGGSFTDTQYF.

CDR3 in DNA: TGTGCCAGCAGTTTGCTAGGAGCCAAAAACATTCAGTACTTC. Translation: CASSLLGAKNIQYF. The V call is TRBV27, the J call TRBJ2-4, with D uncertain. V dropped 3 bases and J dropped 0 bases, with 6 bases sitting between them. The CDR3 has 14 residues. The germline V gene encodes CDR1 MNHEY and CDR2 SMNVEV (reference sequence).

The chain uses TRBV2 and TRBJ1-2; D not resolved. The V end lost 3 bases, the J end lost 0 bases, and 11 bases lay between the germline ends. The germline gives CDR1 SNHLY, CDR2 FYNNEI. The CDR3 runs 15 residues. This CDR3 is CASSDTGNANYGYTF. CDR3 DNA: TGTGCCAGCAGTGATACGGGAAACGCTAACTATGGCTACACCTTC.

The V call is TRBV19, the J call TRBJ2-1, with 8 bases fitting TRBD2. V dropped 0 bases and J dropped 1; count of bases not matched to a gene: 8. The CDR3 sequence is 18 residues long. Germline V lookup: CDR1 LNHDA, CDR2 SQIVND (reference sequence). CDR3 nucleotides: TGTGCCAGTAGTATAGATCGCTTCGCGGGAGGTTCCTACAATGAGCAGTTCTTC. Translated: CASSIDRFAGGSYNEQFF.

V usage is TRBV6-6 and J usage is TRBJ2-7; a weak D match, TRBD2 (5 bases). Germline V gene data show CDR1 as MNHNY and CDR2 as SVGAGI (reference sequence). This CDR3 is 15 amino acids long. The V gene lost 5 bases and the J gene lost 3 bases, with 17 bases spanning the gap. The CDR3 reads CASSNSRGVNYEQYF. Written as DNA, the CDR3 is TGTGCCAGCAGTAACAGCCGGGGAGTAAACTACGAGCAGTACTTC.